This T cell receptor (beta chain) derives from a study of T cells in Graves' hyperthyroidism and ophthalmopathy. It was RNA transcripts that yielded the amplified TCR beta CDR3 regions. Carried out on the TCR CDR3, a first-round RT-PCR used the HTBI primer set. TCRdb reanalysed the multiplex PCR reads using MiXCR and keeps one entry per CDR3 protein. Of hundreds of thousands of distinct CDR3 sequences in the sample, over 11% were seen once. Not enrolled were patients with uncontrolled infection, other autoimmune disease, pregnancy or lactation. The diagnostic basis comprised clinical symptoms, serum thyroxine and TRAb, thyroid ultrasound and orbital computed tomography. The V end lost 2 bases, the J end lost 4 bases, and 9 bases lay between the germline ends. The CDR3 loop spans 14 amino acids. From germline, CDR1 is MNHNY and CDR2 SVGAGI (reference sequence).

The sequencing input was blood. The receptor was isolated from a young woman with Graves' hyperthyroidism that later progressed to Graves' ophthalmopathy. The V and J genes are TRBV6-6 and TRBJ1-3; D is uncertain. The CDR3 sequence is CASSYEAGGNTIYF. The DNA for the CDR3 is TGTGCCAGCAGTTACGAAGCCGGCGGAAACACCATATATTTT.